The 25 T cell receptor beta chains presented below share a single source sample, sequenced in a study of beta chain features in type 1 diabetes. Reverse transcription of all isolated RNA meant that expressed TCRB transcripts were sequenced. Using immunoSEQ multiplex PCR, the repertoire was profiled, and TCRdb retains in-frame clones only, with some absent. The table includes 850,000 to 900,000 clones, roughly 15% detected once. The sample taken for sequencing was naive CD4+ T cells from blood. The source is a woman between 18 and 29 years old in good health.

This chain links TRBV27 with TRBJ2-3, with TRBD2 matching over 11 bases. The CDR3 consists of 16 residues. Trimming removed 2 bases from V and 6 bases from J; junction bases left unmatched: 7. The V gene's germline CDR1 is MNHEY and CDR2 SMNVEV (reference sequence). The CDR3 sequence: CASSLLLAGGEDTQYF. The CDR3 bases are TGTGCCAGCAGTTTACTCCTAGCGGGAGGTGAGGATACGCAGTATTTT.

The chain carries TRBV19 and TRBJ1-2, with 10 bases identical to TRBD1. V was clipped by 5 bases and J by 0 bases; unmatched bases: 6. Germline V gene data show CDR1 as LNHDA and CDR2 as SQIVND (reference sequence). The CDR3 runs 16 residues. The CDR3 sequence is CASSPRTGGTNYGYTF. Written as DNA, the CDR3 is TGTGCCAGTAGTCCAAGGACAGGGGGGACTAACTATGGCTACACCTTC.

Only a few counts were recorded for this clone. The chain is built from TRBV13 and TRBJ2-5; TRBD2 agrees at 12 bases. V lost 2 bases, J lost 5 bases, and 9 bases stayed unmatched. Germline CDR1 is PRHDT and CDR2 is FYEKMQ (reference sequence). CDR3 length equals 17 residues. This CDR3 reads CASSLTASGLAGETQYF. CDR3 DNA sequence: TGTGCCAGCAGCTTAACTGCTTCGGGACTAGCGGGTGAGACCCAGTACTTC.

This clone was seen a handful of times. The V and J genes are TRBV27 and TRBJ2-5; 7 bases line up with TRBD2. After removal of 5 bases from V and 4 bases from J, the junction contained 10 bases not matched to a gene. The CDR3 extends over 15 amino acids. Per germline, CDR1 MNHEY and CDR2 SMNVEV (reference sequence). CDR3 loop: CASSPRLAQGETQYF. The CDR3 nucleotides are TGTGCCAGCAGTCCGCGACTAGCTCAAGGAGAGACCCAGTACTTC.

The V and J genes are TRBV7-2 and TRBJ2-7; tentative D call: TRBD2 (5 bases). This CDR3 is built from 14 residues. V lost 2 bases to trimming and J lost 5 bases, with 13 bases between them. Germline loops: CDR1 SGHTA, CDR2 FQGNSA. The CDR3: CASSLSGNDDEQYF. CDR3 nucleotide sequence: TGTGCCAGCAGCTTATCGGGGAACGACGACGAGCAGTACTTC.

The chain combines TRBV28 with TRBJ1-5; TRBD1 is a possible D gene (5 bases). From germline, CDR1 is MDHEN and CDR2 SYDVKM. Trimming pared 6 bases from V and 4 bases from J, leaving 13 bases between. This CDR3 region has 14 residues. Here the CDR3 reads CASSRGRGNQPQHF. Written as DNA, the CDR3 is TGTGCCAGCAGCCGGGGAAGGGGAAATCAGCCCCAGCATTTT.

The V gene is TRBV14, the J gene TRBJ2-3; unclear D gene. The CDR3 is 13 residues long. Trimming shortened V by 6 bases and J by 6 bases, and 13 bases separated the two germline ends. Looked up from germline, CDR1 is SGHDN and CDR2 is FVKESK. CDR3 nucleotides: TGTGCCAGCAGAGGGCATCTAGGGGATACGCAGTATTTT. Protein sequence: CASRGHLGDTQYF.

This clone was seen only a few times. This chain links TRBV15 with TRBJ2-5, with D perhaps matching TRBD1 or TRBD2 (5 bases each). The CDR3 extends over 14 amino acids. V lost 1 base, J lost 7 bases, and 13 bases lay in between. Per germline, CDR1 LNHNV and CDR2 YYDKDF (reference sequence). The CDR3 sequence: CATSRGGDSGTQYF. The CDR3 coding sequence is TGTGCCACCAGCAGAGGAGGGGATTCAGGGACCCAGTACTTC.

This clone showed up just a few times. This chain uses TRBV25-1 with TRBJ2-5; TRBD2 matches at 8 bases. Germline V gene data show CDR1 as MGHDK and CDR2 as SYGVNS. Trimming at V came to 2 bases and at J to 5 bases, leaving 10 bases not matched to a gene. CDR3 length: 16 amino acids. The CDR3 protein is CASSEPGTRGKETQYF. DNA for the CDR3: TGTGCCAGCAGTGAACCCGGGACTAGGGGGAAGGAGACCCAGTACTTC.

The V call is TRBV20-1, the J call TRBJ2-5; no reliable D call. The CDR3 sequence is 9 residues long. Trimming stripped 6 bases from V and 7 bases from J, with 6 bases between. Germline CDR1 is DFQATT and CDR2 is SNEGSKA (reference sequence). The chain's CDR3 is CSARPTQYF. The CDR3 nucleotides read TGCAGTGCACGCCCGACCCAGTACTTC.

This clone has just a few counts. V and J are TRBV5-1 and TRBJ2-2, with D possibly being TRBD2 (5 bases). Germline V gives CDR1 SGHRS, CDR2 YFSETQ. This CDR3 contains 17 residues. V lost 0 bases and J 1 base, leaving 13 bases between the germline ends. This chain's CDR3 is CASSLGAPAGNTGELFF. The CDR3 DNA reads as TGCGCCAGCAGCTTGGGGGCTCCGGCGGGGAACACCGGGGAGCTGTTTTTT.

The chain uses TRBV7-9 and TRBJ1-5; no clear D gene. Germline CDR1 reads SEHNR; CDR2 reads FQNEAQ (reference sequence). This CDR3 comprises 13 residues. Trimming shortened V by 6 bases and J by 7 bases, and 13 bases separated the two germline ends. The CDR3 reads CASSQGPVQPQHF. In DNA, the CDR3 is TGTGCCAGCAGTCAAGGTCCAGTGCAGCCCCAGCATTTT.

This clone was counted once. The gene calls are TRBV15 and TRBJ2-5; 7 nucleotides align to TRBD2. Germline-derived CDR1 and CDR2 are LNHNV and YYDKDF (reference sequence). There are 17 residues in the CDR3. Germline trimming cut 0 bases from V and 7 bases from J; bases unmatched to any gene: 14. The CDR3 reads CATSRDRGGSPVGTQYF. The CDR3 coding sequence is TGTGCCACCAGCAGAGATCGCGGCGGGAGCCCCGTGGGGACCCAGTACTTC.

There are a few counts of this clone. The chain joins TRBV6-1 to TRBJ2-3; possibly TRBD1 for D (5 bases). The CDR3 loop spans 14 amino acids. Per the germline V gene, CDR1 is MNHNS and CDR2 is SASEGT. The V and J ends lost 6 bases and 2 bases respectively, with 12 bases between them. The CDR3 protein is CASRVRTNTDTQYF. In nucleotides, the CDR3 is TGTGCCAGCAGGGTGCGGACAAACACAGATACGCAGTATTTT.

The V and J genes are TRBV5-1 and TRBJ2-7; a weak D match, TRBD1 (5 bases). The CDR3 is made up of 11 amino acids. Germline V gives CDR1 SGHRS, CDR2 YFSETQ. V was cut by 2 bases and J by 8 bases, with 8 bases left in between. The DNA for the CDR3 is TGCGCCAGCAGCTTCGCAGGGCAGCAGTACTTC. Translating gives CASSFAGQQYF.

In its sample, this clone was seen a few times. The chain combines TRBV18 with TRBJ2-1, with 13 bases that match TRBD2. Trimming at V came to 3 bases and at J to 8 bases, leaving 13 bases not matched to a gene. Germline-derived CDR1 and CDR2 are KGHSH and LQKENI. This CDR3 region has 18 residues. This CDR3 is CASSPRPELAGGFDEQFF. The CDR3 DNA reads TGTGCCAGCTCACCGCGGCCGGAACTAGCGGGAGGGTTCGATGAGCAGTTCTTC.

The chain recombines TRBV7-9 with TRBJ2-7; no clear D. The V gene lost 0 bases and the J gene lost 0 bases, with 9 bases spanning the gap. This CDR3 has 15 amino acids. Looked up from germline, CDR1 is SEHNR and CDR2 is FQNEAQ (reference sequence). CDR3 nucleotides: TGTGCCAGCAGCTTAGCGGGTACACTCTCCTACGAGCAGTACTTC. It yields the protein CASSLAGTLSYEQYF.

The chain joins TRBV28 to TRBJ2-6; 7 nucleotides align to TRBD1. This CDR3 has 13 residues. Germline CDR1 is MDHEN and CDR2 is SYDVKM. The V segment lost 11 bases and the J segment 3 bases; nucleotides outside the gene matches: 4. The chain's CDR3 is CAEGAHGANVLTF. Written as DNA, the CDR3 is TGTGCCGAGGGGGCGCATGGGGCCAACGTCCTGACTTTC.

This clone turned up a few times. This chain connects TRBV29-1 to TRBJ2-3; D possibly corresponds to TRBD1 (7 bases). Germline CDR1 and CDR2: SQVTM and ANQGSEA. V was shortened by 6 bases and J by 4 bases, with 17 bases between the two germline ends. This CDR3 contains 14 residues. The CDR3 spells CSVARQGGADTQYF. The CDR3 DNA follows: TGCAGCGTCGCCAGACAGGGCGGGGCAGATACGCAGTATTTT.

This clone came up a few times. The gene calls are TRBV7-9 and TRBJ1-1, with D possibly TRBD1 on 5 matching bases. CDR3 length equals 14 residues. The V gene's germline CDR1 is SEHNR and CDR2 FQNEAQ (reference sequence). Trimming shortened V by 0 bases and J by 3 bases, and 8 bases separated the two germline ends. CDR3 amino acids: CASSLATVYTEAFF. The CDR3, as DNA: TGTGCCAGCAGCTTAGCGACAGTATACACTGAAGCTTTCTTT.

Turning to this clone: The sample has other DNA sequences that encode this CDR3 too. The V and J genes are TRBV18 and TRBJ2-1; 8 positions match TRBD1. This CDR3 contains 15 residues. Germline CDR1 is KGHSH and CDR2 is LQKENI. The V segment lost 3 bases and the J segment 3 bases; nucleotides outside the gene matches: 4. In nucleotides, the CDR3 is TGTGCCAGCTCACCCCCCGGGACAGGCTACAATGAGCAGTTCTTC. This codes for CASSPPGTGYNEQFF.

For the CDR3, the DNA is TGTGCCAGCAGTGAAATGGGGACAGGGTTATTCTACGAGCAGTACTTC. Translated: CASSEMGTGLFYEQYF. V and J are TRBV2 and TRBJ2-7; the match to TRBD1 covers 9 bases. V lost 2 bases to trimming and J lost 3 bases; unmatched junction nucleotides: 8. CDR1 and CDR2 from the germline V gene are SNHLY and FYNNEI. CDR3 length equals 16 residues.

This clone was detected only a few times. The genes are TRBV2 and TRBJ2-7; no firm D call. Deletions cut 3 bases from V and 2 bases from J, with 14 bases between. The CDR3 length is 15 residues. Germline lookup yields CDR1 SNHLY and CDR2 FYNNEI. Written as DNA, the CDR3 is TGTGCCAGCAGTGACAGGTCCACGCCTACCTACGAGCAGTACTTC. This gives the protein CASSDRSTPTYEQYF.

This clone was observed a handful of times. This chain uses TRBV7-2 with TRBJ1-1; D perhaps matches TRBD1 (5 bases). Trimming removed 1 base at V and 4 bases at J, with 16 bases between. The germline V gene encodes CDR1 SGHTA and CDR2 FQGNSA. The CDR3 runs 16 residues. The CDR3 sequence is CASSLVGSFGGTEAFF. As DNA, the CDR3 is TGTGCCAGCAGCTTAGTAGGTTCATTCGGGGGCACTGAAGCTTTCTTT.

This clone was detected only a few times. This sequence joins TRBV5-4 and TRBJ2-3; D gene uncertain. Trimming took 0 bases from V and 1 from J, leaving 9 bases between them. Germline CDR1 is SGHNT and CDR2 is YYREEE (reference sequence). The CDR3 contains 15 residues. The CDR3 bases are TGTGCCAGCAGCTTGGCAGCAAGGGGCACAGATACGCAGTATTTT. Amino acids: CASSLAARGTDTQYF. The entire variable domain, with the rest obtained from reference TRBV5-4 and TRBJ2-3, is as follows: ETGVTQSPTHLIKTRGQQVTLRCSSQSGHNTVSWYQQALGQGPQFIFQYYREEENGRGNFPPRFSGLQFPNYSSELNVNALELDDSALYLCASSLAARGTDTQYFGPGTRLTVL.